This T cell receptor (beta chain) was identified in a study of blood T cell repertoires in COVID-19 (dated by TCRdb to 2019 to 2021). For the wider study: Samples covering the acute and convalescent phases of COVID-19 were provided by collaborators in the United States, Italy and Spain. The material from the prospective study consisted of cDNA or gDNA derived from T cells, B-cell-depleted T cells, or PBMCs. Subjects who had been exposed to COVID-19, were actively infected with it, or had recovered from it provided the deeply sampled blood TCRbeta repertoires that made up the dataset. The repertoires were released in a freely available public database intended as a resource for research on the immune response to SARS-CoV-2. The samples were drawn from two sources: the first 160 participants of the ongoing ImmuneRACE study, and about 1,300 subjects contributed by 6 global collaborators. The sample metadata nearly always contained a de-identified subject ID, COVID-19 status, age in years and sex. Where HLA class I and class II types were available, the types were taken from metadata supplied by the sample provider, not from assay-based typing.

CDR1 and CDR2 (MNHEY, SMNVEV) derive from the germline V gene (reference sequence). The CDR3 contains 16 residues, cysteine and phenylalanine counted. The read is trimmed to its CDR3 DNA, 48 bases read in frame from base 1. V has 2 bases trimmed and J has 2 bases trimmed; junction bases matching no gene number 9. Each collaborating institution followed its own protocols to collect whole blood in K2EDTA tubes. For TCRbeta analysis, collaborators shipped samples as frozen whole blood, isolated PBMCs, or DNA extracted from either of those sample types. Summary of the overall study and its limitations: The amount of clinical and demographic metadata varied by source and participant and was provided uncurated.

This clone was detected only once. Its antigen target is currently unknown. One base away there is no much larger clone; base qualities are not given. TCRbeta CDR3 regions were amplified from genomic DNA by means of the immunoSEQ Assay, a bias-controlled multiplex PCR. Regarding the original processing steps: The number of nucleated cells in each sample was estimated by amplification of reference gene primers within the assay. Sequence reads were collapsed and filtered to measure the absolute abundance of every unique TCRbeta CDR3 rearrangement. For each sample, productive Simpson clonality was calculated by taking the square root of Simpson's diversity index across productive rearrangements. TCRdb's version of the immuneACCESS table is confined to in-frame rearrangements and falls short of the full clone set. An unresolved V gene accounts for under half of the shortfall where checked; the remainder is of unknown origin. V and J calls and clone size are as listed in that table; D and trimming were resolved from the DNA. The sample table lists about 250,000 clones, about 83% of them with a count of one. Over 4.5% of the sample comes from the top ten.

Sequencing input: peripheral blood. The sequence derives from a human donor in a cohort sampled during active COVID-19. This receptor chain uses TRBV27 and TRBJ2-7; TRBD1 matches 7 bases in the middle. This receptor has the CDR3 CASSLEPGQTTYEQYF. At the DNA level, the sequence is TGTGCCAGCAGTTTAGAGCCGGGACAGACCACCTACGAGCAGTACTTC.